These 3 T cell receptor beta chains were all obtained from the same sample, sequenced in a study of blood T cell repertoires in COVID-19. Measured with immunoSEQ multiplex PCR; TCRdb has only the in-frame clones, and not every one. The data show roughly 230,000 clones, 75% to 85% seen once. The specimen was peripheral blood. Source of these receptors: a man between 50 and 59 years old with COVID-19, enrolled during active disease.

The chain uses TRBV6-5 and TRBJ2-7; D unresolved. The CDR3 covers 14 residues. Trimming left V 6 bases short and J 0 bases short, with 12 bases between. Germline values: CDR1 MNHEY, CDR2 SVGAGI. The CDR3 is CASSTRVDSYEQYF. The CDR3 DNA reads TGTGCCAGCAGCACCCGGGTAGACTCCTACGAGCAGTACTTC.

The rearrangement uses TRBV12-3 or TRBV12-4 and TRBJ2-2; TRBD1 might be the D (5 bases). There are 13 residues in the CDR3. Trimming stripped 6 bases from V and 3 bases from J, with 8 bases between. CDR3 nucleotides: TGTGCCAGCAGCCACAGGTACACCGGGGAGCTGTTTTTT. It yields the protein CASSHRYTGELFF.

CDR3 loop: CASSPPERLALYNEQFF. The CDR3 DNA reads TGTGCCAGTAGTCCACCGGAGAGGCTAGCCCTCTACAATGAGCAGTTCTTC. The chain recombines TRBV19 with TRBJ2-1; D is perhaps TRBD2 (5 bases). Germline V gene data show CDR1 as LNHDA and CDR2 as SQIVND (reference sequence). This CDR3 has 17 residues. Trimming took off 5 bases at V and 3 bases at J, with 20 bases between the two ends.